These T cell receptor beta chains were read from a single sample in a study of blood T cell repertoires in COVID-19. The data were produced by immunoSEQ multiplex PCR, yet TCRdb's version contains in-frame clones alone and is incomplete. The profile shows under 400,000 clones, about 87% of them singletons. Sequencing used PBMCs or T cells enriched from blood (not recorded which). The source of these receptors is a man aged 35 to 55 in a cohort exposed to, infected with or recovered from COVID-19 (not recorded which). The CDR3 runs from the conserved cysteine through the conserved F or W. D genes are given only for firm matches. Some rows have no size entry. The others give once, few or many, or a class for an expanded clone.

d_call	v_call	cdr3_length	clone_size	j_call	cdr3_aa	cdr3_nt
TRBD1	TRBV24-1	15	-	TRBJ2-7	CATSETGTGDHEQYF	TGTGCCACCAGTGAGACCGGGACAGGAGATCACGAGCAGTACTTC
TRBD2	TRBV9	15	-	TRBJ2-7	CASSVRSAGDGEQYF	TGTGCCAGCAGCGTACGGTCAGCGGGAGATGGGGAGCAGTACTTC
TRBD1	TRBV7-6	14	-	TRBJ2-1	CASSLAQGDNEQFF	TGTGCCAGCAGCTTAGCGCAGGGGGACAATGAGCAGTTCTTC
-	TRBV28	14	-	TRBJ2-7	CASSTPGVSYEQYF	TGTGCCAGCAGTACCCCAGGGGTCTCCTACGAGCAGTACTTC
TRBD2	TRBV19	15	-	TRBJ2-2	CASSIVEAGSGELFF	TGTGCCAGTAGTATAGTTGAAGCGGGATCCGGGGAGCTGTTTTTT
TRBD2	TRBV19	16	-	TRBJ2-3	CASSIGLAYSTDTQYF	TGTGCCAGTAGTATCGGACTAGCGTATAGCACAGATACGCAGTATTTT
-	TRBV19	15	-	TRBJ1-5	CASSMRGHRNQPQHF	TGTGCCAGTAGTATGAGAGGGCATCGCAATCAGCCCCAGCATTTT
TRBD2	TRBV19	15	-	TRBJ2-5	CASSQKRDGRETQYF	TGTGCCAGTAGCCAAAAGCGGGACGGTCGAGAGACCCAGTACTTC
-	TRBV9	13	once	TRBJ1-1	CASSTGWATEAFF	TGTGCCAGCAGTACGGGGTGGGCCACTGAAGCTTTCTTT
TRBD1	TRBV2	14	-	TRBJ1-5	CASSMTTGYQPQHF	TGTGCCAGCAGTATGACGACAGGGTATCAGCCCCAGCATTTT
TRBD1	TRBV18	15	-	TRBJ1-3	CASSLDRVTGNTIYF	TGTGCCAGCTCGCTCGACAGGGTTACTGGAAACACCATATATTTT
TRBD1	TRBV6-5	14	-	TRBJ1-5	CASRRQGSNQPQHF	TGTGCCAGCAGGCGACAGGGCAGCAATCAGCCCCAGCATTTT
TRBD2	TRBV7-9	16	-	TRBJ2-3	CASSVTSAANTDTQYF	TGTGCCAGCAGCGTTACTAGCGCCGCGAACACAGATACGCAGTATTTT
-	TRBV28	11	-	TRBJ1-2	CASSLSYGYTF	TGTGCCAGCAGTTTATCATATGGCTACACCTTC
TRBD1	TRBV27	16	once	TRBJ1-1	CASSLSTGQVNTEAFF	TGTGCCAGCAGTTTATCGACGGGACAGGTGAACACTGAAGCTTTCTTT
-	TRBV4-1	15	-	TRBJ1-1	CASSQDWGGGTEAFF	TGCGCCAGCAGCCAAGATTGGGGAGGGGGAACTGAAGCTTTCTTT
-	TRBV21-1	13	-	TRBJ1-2	CASSKPGGSGYTF	TGTGCCAGCAGCAAACCTGGAGGGTCGGGCTACACCTTC
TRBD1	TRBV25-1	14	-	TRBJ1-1	CASSGTGGITEAFF	TGTGCCAGCAGTGGGACAGGGGGCATCACTGAAGCTTTCTTT
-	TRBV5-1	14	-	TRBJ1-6	CASSLMGLDSPLHF	TGCGCCAGCAGCTTGATGGGCTTAGATTCACCCCTCCACTTT
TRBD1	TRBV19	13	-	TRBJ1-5	CASSPQGGQPQHF	TGTGCCAGTAGCCCACAGGGGGGACAGCCCCAGCATTTT
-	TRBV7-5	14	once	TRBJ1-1	CVRSSPGVGTEAFF	TGTGTCAGAAGCTCCCCCGGGGTTGGGACTGAAGCTTTCTTT
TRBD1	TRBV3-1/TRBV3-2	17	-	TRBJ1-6	CASSQGDSSSYNSPLHF	TGTGCCAGCAGCCAAGGGGACAGTAGCTCCTATAATTCACCCCTCCACTTT
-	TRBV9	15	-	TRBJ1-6	CASRVDSSYNSPLHF	TGTGCCAGCAGGGTGGACAGCTCCTATAATTCACCCCTCCACTTT
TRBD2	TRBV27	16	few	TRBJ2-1	CASSSIPGLVINEQFF	TGTGCCAGCAGTTCCATTCCGGGACTAGTAATTAATGAGCAGTTCTTC
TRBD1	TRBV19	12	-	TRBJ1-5	CASTTGDQPQHF	TGTGCCAGTACCACAGGGGATCAGCCCCAGCATTTT
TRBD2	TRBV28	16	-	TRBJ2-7	CASRSPGLAGAYEQYF	TGTGCCAGCAGGAGCCCGGGACTAGCGGGAGCCTACGAGCAGTACTTC
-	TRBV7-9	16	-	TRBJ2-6	CASSFGSGTGANVLTF	TGTGCCAGCAGCTTTGGTTCGGGAACTGGGGCCAACGTCCTGACTTTC
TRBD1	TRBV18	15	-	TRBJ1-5	CASSPQGQGGQPQHF	TGTGCCAGCTCACCCCAGGGACAGGGGGGGCAGCCCCAGCATTTT
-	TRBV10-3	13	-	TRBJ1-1	CAISVRENTEAFF	TGTGCCATCAGTGTTCGGGAGAACACTGAAGCTTTCTTT
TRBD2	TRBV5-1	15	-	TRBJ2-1	CASSQTSGVYNEQFF	TGCGCCAGCAGCCAGACTAGCGGAGTATACAATGAGCAGTTCTTC
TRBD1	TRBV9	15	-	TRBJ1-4	CASSVGQGKYEKLFF	TGTGCCAGCAGCGTAGGACAGGGTAAATATGAAAAACTGTTTTTT
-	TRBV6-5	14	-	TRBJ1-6	CASGQQGDNSPLHF	TGTGCCAGCGGACAACAGGGCGATAATTCACCCCTCCACTTT
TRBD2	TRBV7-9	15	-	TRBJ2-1	CASSSLAGRYHEQFF	TGTGCCAGCAGCTCCCTAGCGGGGAGATACCATGAGCAGTTCTTC
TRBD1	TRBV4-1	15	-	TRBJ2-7	CASSQNRDRVYEQYF	TGCGCCAGCAGCCAGAACCGGGACAGGGTCTACGAGCAGTACTTC
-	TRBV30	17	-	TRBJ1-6	CAWSLTVLSSYNSPLHF	TGTGCCTGGAGTTTAACAGTCTTAAGCTCCTATAATTCACCCCTCCACTTT
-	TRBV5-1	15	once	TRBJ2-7	CASSLDVSVTYEQYF	TGCGCCAGCAGCTTGGATGTTAGCGTGACCTACGAGCAGTACTTC
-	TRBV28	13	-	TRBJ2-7	CASSSPTAEKQYF	TGTGCCAGCAGTTCCCCAACCGCGGAGAAGCAGTACTTC
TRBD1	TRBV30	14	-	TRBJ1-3	CAWSGTGGGNTIYF	TGTGCCTGGAGTGGGACAGGGGGAGGAAACACCATATATTTT
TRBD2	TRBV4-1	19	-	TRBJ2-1	CASSQDAPLAVRAYNEQFF	TGCGCCAGCAGCCAAGATGCTCCGCTAGCGGTACGGGCCTACAATGAGCAGTTCTTC
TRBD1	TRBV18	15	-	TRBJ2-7	CASSPATGGSYEQYF	TGTGCCAGCTCACCCGCGACAGGGGGTAGCTACGAGCAGTACTTC
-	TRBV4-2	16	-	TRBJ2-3	CASSQDPNSGTDTQYF	TGTGCCAGCAGCCAAGATCCCAATAGCGGAACAGATACGCAGTATTTT
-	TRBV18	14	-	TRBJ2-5	CASSPSSSGETQYF	TGTGCCAGCTCACCAAGTAGTTCTGGAGAGACCCAGTACTTC
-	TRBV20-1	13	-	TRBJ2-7	CSASLQGLYEQYF	TGCAGTGCTAGTCTACAGGGCCTCTACGAGCAGTACTTC
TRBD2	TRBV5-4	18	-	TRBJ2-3	CASSFAPGTSGKLGTQYF	TGTGCCAGCAGCTTCGCTCCCGGGACTAGCGGGAAGCTCGGTACGCAGTATTTT
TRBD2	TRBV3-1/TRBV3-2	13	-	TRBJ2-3	CASSQMTSGSLYF	TGTGCCAGCAGCCAAATGACTAGCGGGAGTCTGTATTTT
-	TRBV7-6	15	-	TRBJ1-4	CASSFPQGTGEKLFF	TGTGCCAGCAGCTTTCCCCAGGGAACTGGTGAAAAACTGTTTTTT
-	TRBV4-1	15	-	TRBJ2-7	CASSREGELSYEQYF	TGCGCCAGCAGCCGCGAGGGGGAGCTCTCCTACGAGCAGTACTTC
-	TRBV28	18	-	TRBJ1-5	CASSFRDTRIYTNQPQHF	TGTGCCAGCAGTTTTCGGGACACGAGAATTTATACCAATCAGCCCCAGCATTTT
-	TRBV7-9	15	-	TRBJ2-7	CASSLQTGSWNEQYF	TGTGCCAGCAGCCTCCAGACAGGCTCTTGGAACGAGCAGTACTTC
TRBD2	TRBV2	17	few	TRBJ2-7	CASSEATSSGRAYEQYF	TGTGCCAGCAGTGAAGCAACCAGCAGCGGGAGGGCCTACGAGCAGTACTTC
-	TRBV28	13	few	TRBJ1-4	CASFRRADEKLFF	TGTGCCAGCTTTCGCAGGGCAGATGAAAAACTGTTTTTT
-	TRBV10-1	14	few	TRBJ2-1	CASSEGGTGNEQFF	TGCGCCAGCAGTGAGGGCGGGACGGGGAATGAGCAGTTCTTC
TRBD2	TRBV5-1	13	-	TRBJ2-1	CASSELAGYEQFF	TGCGCCAGCAGCGAACTAGCGGGATATGAGCAGTTCTTC
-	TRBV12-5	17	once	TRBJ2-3	CASGLGVVGVSTDTQYF	TGTGCTAGTGGTTTAGGTGTTGTCGGGGTGAGCACAGATACGCAGTATTTT
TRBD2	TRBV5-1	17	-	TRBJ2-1	CASSTYLGAGGYNEQFF	TGCGCCAGCAGCACCTATCTAGGGGCGGGAGGGTACAATGAGCAGTTCTTC
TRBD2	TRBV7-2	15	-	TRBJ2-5	CASRFRLAGRETQYF	TGTGCCAGCAGATTCCGACTAGCGGGAAGGGAGACCCAGTACTTC
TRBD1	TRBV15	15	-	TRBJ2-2	CATRGQGANTGELFF	TGTGCCACCCGGGGACAGGGGGCCAACACCGGGGAGCTGTTTTTT
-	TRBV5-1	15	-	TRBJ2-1	CASSLDGSPYNEQFF	TGCGCCAGCAGCTTGGACGGTAGCCCTTACAATGAGCAGTTCTTC
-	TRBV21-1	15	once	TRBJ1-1	CARLGTGRRRTEAFF	TGTGCCAGGTTAGGGACAGGCCGTCGGAGGACTGAAGCTTTCTTT
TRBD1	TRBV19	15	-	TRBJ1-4	CASNRGSATNEKLFF	TGTGCCAGTAACAGGGGATCGGCAACTAATGAAAAACTGTTTTTT